A selection of T cell receptor beta chains follows, all from one sample in a study of cytomegalovirus exposure and HLA in healthy donors. The method was immunoSEQ multiplex PCR; TCRdb's version includes in-frame clones alone and lacks a portion of them. The sample yields roughly 150,000 clones, approximately 80% seen once. Specimen: PBMCs. Receptors were obtained from a man aged 25-45 years in good health and CMV-seropositive. CDR3s include the opening cysteine and the closing phenylalanine or tryptophan.

TRBJ1-4 | TRBV19 | CASSPRTSTNEKLFF
TRBJ2-7 | TRBV19 | CASSTFSGSPYEQYF
TRBJ1-1 | TRBV7-6 | CASSLVGGKTEAFF
TRBJ2-5 | TRBV27 | CASSFRLAGVETQYF
TRBJ1-1 | TRBV5-5 | CASSFGSGALNTEAFF
TRBJ2-7 | TRBV5-6 | CASTINPTYEQYF
TRBJ1-1 | TRBV4-3 | CASSQDPQGANTEAFF
NA | TRBV15 | CATSRLQAYEQYF
TRBJ2-7 | TRBV6-1 | CASRESGGGEQYF
TRBJ1-5 | TRBV6-5 | CASSPDRGPNQPQHF
TRBJ2-7 | TRBV6-5 | CASSWGGSRNEQYF
TRBJ2-1 | TRBV6-5 | CASSSRDSAYNEQFF
TRBJ1-3 | TRBV27 | CASKRADSGNTIYF
TRBJ2-7 | TRBV6-6 | CASSYSWGDLGQYF
TRBJ1-1 | TRBV19 | CASADSTTEAFF
TRBJ1-2 | TRBV28 | CASSLSGGYTF
TRBJ2-7 | TRBV7-2 | CASSSPRRGSYEQYF
TRBJ1-2 | TRBV29-1 | CSVLGTDYGYTF
TRBJ1-2 | TRBV28 | CASSPYYRDRGYTF
TRBJ2-7 | TRBV5-1 | CASSLNFRANYEQYF
TRBJ2-4 | TRBV4-3 | CASSQGARAGSQYF
TRBJ1-2 | TRBV7-8 | CASSVGGQGAYGYTF